This T cell receptor (beta chain) stems from a study of cytomegalovirus exposure and HLA in healthy donors. Study-level results: According to the study, 150 to 200 TCR beta chains were cytomegalovirus-associated. The study had only CMV serostatus as immune exposure information.

Germline CDR1 is MDHEN and CDR2 is SYDVKM. Trimming cost V 9 bases and J 5 bases; bases outside gene matches: 6. The CDR3 length is 13 residues. The PCR contained 60 Vbeta and 13 Jbeta primers. Here immunoSEQ multiplex PCR was the method, and the copy in TCRdb shows in-frame clones only, minus some. The sample has hundreds of thousands of clones; more than 80% are singletons. This clone was counted only a few times. The antigen is undetermined. This TCR was sampled from a man under 40 in good health and CMV-seronegative. The specimen was PBMCs. This chain links TRBV28 with TRBJ1-4; TRBD1 matches at 7 bases. The chain's CDR3 is CASSGTENEKLFF. The CDR3 DNA reads TGTGCCAGTAGCGGGACAGAAAATGAAAAACTGTTTTTT. The whole variable domain, filled in from reference TRBV28 and TRBJ1-4, reads DVKVTQSSRYLVKRTGEKVFLECVQDMDHENMFWYRQDPGLGLRLIYFSYDVKMKEKGDIPEGYSVSREKKERFSLILESASTNQTSMYLCASSGTENEKLFFGSGTQLSVL.